Listed below are T cell receptor beta chains from one sample, sequenced in a study of vaccination effects on CD4 cells after COVID-19. These receptors have no identified antigens. This table comes from immunoSEQ multiplex PCR, and its TCRdb copy is limited to in-frame clones, with some not included. The sample contains about 16,000 clones, about 78% of which appear only once. This specimen consisted of CD4+ T cells from PBMCs cultured with HCoV-NL63 spike peptides, obtained after COVID-19 vaccination. Receptors originate from a human donor who received a COVID-19 vaccine. Each CDR3 is given with its conserved first and last residue. A D gene is named only where the DNA matches it firmly. Some rows mark clone size as missing; the rest say once, few, many or name a class of expanded clone.

v_gene,j_gene,abundance,d_gene,CDR3aa,CDR3nt
TRBV12-3/TRBV12-4,TRBJ1-5,-,-,CASSLGSNQPQHF,TGTGCCAGCAGTTTAGGTAGCAATCAGCCCCAGCATTTT
TRBV3-1/TRBV3-2,TRBJ1-4,once,-,CASSQEGSHEKLFF,TGTGCCAGCAGCCAGGAGGGTAGTCATGAAAAACTGTTTTTT
TRBV5-6,TRBJ2-3,few,-,CASSLDTTGTDTQYF,TGTGCCAGCAGCTTGGACACCACAGGGACAGATACGCAGTATTTT
TRBV7-6,TRBJ1-3,-,-,CASSLGGNSGNTIYF,TGTGCCAGCAGCTTAGGAGGCAACTCTGGAAACACCATATATTTT
TRBV9,TRBJ2-2,few,-,CASSVDTGELFF,TGTGCCAGCAGCGTAGACACCGGGGAGCTGTTTTTT
TRBV28,TRBJ2-7,large,-,CASSRGRTLSEQYF,TGTGCCAGCAGCCGAGGACGGACTCTATCCGAGCAGTACTTC
TRBV25-1,TRBJ1-2,-,-,CASKGLDQGGYTF,TGTGCCAGCAAAGGGCTTGATCAGGGGGGCTACACCTTC
TRBV12-3/TRBV12-4,TRBJ2-2,-,-,CASSHRTGELFF,TGTGCCAGCAGCCACAGGACCGGGGAGCTGTTTTTT
TRBV2,TRBJ2-7,few,TRBD1,CASRPLTGGFDEQYF,TGTGCCAGCAGACCCCTAACAGGGGGCTTCGACGAGCAGTACTTC
TRBV7-9,TRBJ1-1,few,TRBD1,CASSYGQGSTEAFF,TGTGCCAGCAGCTATGGACAGGGGAGCACTGAAGCTTTCTTT
TRBV2,TRBJ1-2,-,TRBD1,CASSKDRDGYTF,TGTGCCAGCAGTAAAGACAGGGACGGCTACACCTTC
TRBV9,TRBJ2-5,-,TRBD1,CASSVGTGGIETQYF,TGTGCCAGCAGCGTAGGGACAGGGGGCATCGAGACCCAGTACTTC
TRBV28,TRBJ1-6,-,TRBD1,CASSMSGTVNSPLHF,TGTGCCAGCAGTATGTCCGGGACAGTAAATTCACCCCTCCACTTT
TRBV7-2,TRBJ1-4,-,-,CASSRGQKNEKLFF,TGTGCCAGCAGCCGCGGACAGAAGAATGAAAAACTGTTTTTT
TRBV11-2,TRBJ2-1,-,-,CASSIVGGNEQFF,TGTGCCAGCAGCATTGTCGGAGGAAATGAGCAGTTCTTC
TRBV10-3,TRBJ1-1,-,TRBD1,CAISATQGEGTEAFF,TGTGCCATCAGTGCTACGCAGGGGGAAGGAACTGAAGCTTTCTTT
TRBV25-1,TRBJ1-1,few,-,CASSDPAGMDTEAFF,TGTGCCAGCAGTGATCCGGCGGGGATGGACACTGAAGCTTTCTTT
TRBV4-2,TRBJ2-3,few,TRBD2,CASSQDPPSGGSTDTQYF,TGTGCCAGCAGCCAAGATCCCCCTAGCGGGGGCAGCACAGATACGCAGTATTTT
TRBV6-5,TRBJ1-1,-,-,CASSRVNTEAFF,TGTGCCAGCAGCAGGGTGAACACTGAAGCTTTCTTT
TRBV2,TRBJ2-5,-,-,CASSEGERLAETQYF,TGTGCCAGCAGTGAAGGCGAGAGGCTAGCGGAGACCCAGTACTTC
TRBV3-1/TRBV3-2,TRBJ1-1,-,-,CASSLQGIAEAFF,TGTGCCAGCAGCCTCCAGGGTATAGCTGAAGCTTTCTTT
TRBV28,TRBJ2-7,-,TRBD1,CASRRGQGVSEQYF,TGTGCCAGCAGGAGGGGACAGGGGGTTTCCGAGCAGTACTTC
TRBV6-6,TRBJ2-5,-,-,CASSWGIQETQYF,TGTGCCAGCAGCTGGGGAATCCAAGAGACCCAGTACTTC
TRBV19,TRBJ1-3,few,TRBD1,CASSILGQGRNTIYF,TGTGCCAGTAGTATCCTTGGACAGGGCAGAAACACCATATATTTT
TRBV4-1,TRBJ2-1,-,TRBD2,CASSLQTAGDSYNEQFF,TGCGCCAGCAGCCTCCAAACGGCGGGGGACTCCTACAATGAGCAGTTCTTC
TRBV6-1,TRBJ2-7,few,-,CASSERGGYEQYF,TGTGCCAGCAGTGAAAGGGGCGGGTACGAGCAGTACTTC
TRBV15,TRBJ1-4,-,-,CATSREAVGTNEKLFF,TGTGCCACCAGCAGAGAAGCAGTAGGGACTAATGAAAAACTGTTTTTT
TRBV6-5,TRBJ2-7,-,-,CASTKAGTNTYEQYF,TGTGCCAGCACTAAGGCCGGGACAAACACCTACGAGCAGTACTTC
TRBV6-5,TRBJ1-5,-,-,CACSGFANQPQHF,TGTGCCTGCTCAGGGTTCGCCAATCAGCCCCAGCATTTT
TRBV19,TRBJ1-4,-,-,CASVSRTNEKLFF,TGTGCCAGTGTTAGTAGGACTAATGAAAAACTGTTTTTT
TRBV27,TRBJ1-2,-,-,CASSFTGAYGYTF,TGTGCCAGCAGTTTCACGGGGGCGTATGGCTACACCTTC
TRBV6-2/TRBV6-3,TRBJ2-1,-,-,CASSRLVRHNEQFF,TGTGCCAGCAGTCGACTAGTCCGTCACAATGAGCAGTTCTTC
TRBV9,TRBJ1-3,-,-,CASSVVPAWSNTIYF,TGTGCCAGCAGCGTAGTGCCCGCGTGGTCGAACACCATATATTTT
TRBV24-1,TRBJ2-1,few,TRBD1,CATSDFGQGARYNEQFF,TGTGCCACCAGTGATTTCGGACAGGGGGCAAGGTACAATGAGCAGTTCTTC
TRBV7-9,TRBJ2-1,-,-,CASSPRKRGGYNEQFF,TGTGCCAGCAGCCCACGGAAGCGCGGTGGCTACAATGAGCAGTTCTTC
TRBV2,TRBJ1-2,-,-,CASNRGGTNYGYTF,TGTGCCAGCAATAGAGGGGGGACTAACTATGGCTACACCTTC
TRBV6-5,TRBJ2-5,once,-,CASNQGETQYF,TGTGCCAGCAACCAAGGAGAGACCCAGTACTTC
TRBV3-1/TRBV3-2,TRBJ1-2,-,-,CASSQRGAGYTF,TGTGCCAGCAGCCAACGGGGGGCGGGCTACACCTTC
TRBV12-5,TRBJ2-1,-,TRBD1,CASGLVLEQGAHNEQFF,TGTGCTAGTGGTTTGGTACTTGAGCAGGGGGCCCACAATGAGCAGTTCTTC
TRBV6-1,TRBJ2-5,-,-,CASSGDAPRTAKVTQYF,TGTGCCAGCAGTGGGGATGCGCCGAGGACAGCAAAGGTGACCCAGTACTTC
TRBV12-3/TRBV12-4,TRBJ2-7,-,TRBD1,CASSADRGYEQYF,TGTGCCAGCAGTGCCGACAGGGGCTACGAGCAGTACTTC
TRBV3-1/TRBV3-2,TRBJ2-1,-,-,CASSQGSWGIGNEQFF,TGTGCCAGCAGCCAAGGCTCGTGGGGCATTGGGAATGAGCAGTTCTTC
TRBV2,TRBJ1-5,few,-,CASSVEPRNQPQHF,TGTGCCAGCAGTGTTGAGCCACGGAATCAGCCCCAGCATTTT
TRBV5-1,TRBJ1-1,-,-,CASSLVSGSGTEAFF,TGCGCCAGCAGCTTGGTAAGTGGAAGTGGGACTGAAGCTTTCTTT
TRBV9,TRBJ2-5,-,-,CASSVGRVQETQYF,TGTGCCAGCAGCGTAGGCAGGGTACAAGAGACCCAGTACTTC
TRBV18,TRBJ2-5,-,-,CASSPWGETQYF,TGTGCCAGCTCACCATGGGGAGAGACCCAGTACTTC
TRBV5-1,TRBJ1-1,-,-,CASSLWGGEAFF,TGCGCCAGCAGCTTGTGGGGGGGTGAAGCTTTCTTT
TRBV7-9,TRBJ2-5,once,TRBD2,CASARREGRETQYF,TGTGCCAGCGCACGGCGGGAGGGGCGAGAGACCCAGTACTTC
TRBV2,TRBJ2-1,-,TRBD2,CASAGTTYNEQFF,TGTGCCAGCGCAGGGACTACTTACAATGAGCAGTTCTTC
TRBV28,TRBJ1-1,-,-,CASPPAGLNTEAFF,TGTGCCAGCCCCCCGGCAGGATTAAACACTGAAGCTTTCTTT
TRBV5-1,TRBJ1-1,-,TRBD1,CASSWRTGEVTEAFF,TGCGCCAGCAGCTGGCGGACAGGGGAAGTTACTGAAGCTTTCTTT
TRBV7-2,TRBJ1-5,-,-,CASSPVAGSNQPQHF,TGTGCCAGCAGCCCAGTGGCGGGTAGCAATCAGCCCCAGCATTTT
TRBV5-1,TRBJ2-1,once,-,CASSLERVSYNEQFF,TGCGCCAGCAGCTTGGAGCGGGTCTCCTACAATGAGCAGTTCTTC
TRBV18,TRBJ1-3,-,-,CASRAGSNSGNTIYF,TGTGCCAGCCGCGCGGGCAGTAACTCTGGAAACACCATATATTTT
TRBV4-2,TRBJ2-5,-,TRBD2,CASSRSHGTSGETQYF,TGTGCCAGCAGCCGATCACATGGGACTAGCGGTGAGACCCAGTACTTC
TRBV7-2,TRBJ1-1,-,TRBD1,CASSPRGWTGNTEAFF,TGTGCCAGCAGCCCCAGGGGGTGGACAGGAAACACTGAAGCTTTCTTT
TRBV27,TRBJ1-1,once,-,CASSLGRGSTEAFF,TGTGCCAGCAGTTTAGGGAGAGGGAGCACTGAAGCTTTCTTT
TRBV12-3/TRBV12-4,TRBJ1-1,-,-,CASSFWENTEAFF,TGTGCCAGCAGTTTTTGGGAGAACACTGAAGCTTTCTTT